This T cell receptor (beta chain) was captured by sequencing in a study of T cell responses to AZD1222 COVID-19 vaccine. The study, taken as a whole, reports: The breadth and depth of Spike-specific TCRs increased once two AZD1222 doses had been given. Dominant CD4 TCR responses targeted spike regions 160-218 and 743-854. White British ancestry dominated among donors, who included more females, and clonal diversity was possibly underestimated.

TCRdb's table, derived via immunoSEQ multiplex PCR, lists solely in-frame clones and lacks some. The top ten hold over 4.5% of the sample, which has 160,000 or so clones, 94% seen once. V lost 2 bases and J 3 bases, leaving 23 bases between the germline ends. CDR3 size: 18 residues. The germline gives CDR1 MGHRA, CDR2 YSYEKL. A remark on this clone: What it binds is unknown.

This receptor was obtained from an adult who received the AZD1222 COVID-19 vaccine. The source material was peripheral blood, sampled 28 days after the second AZD1222 dose. V usage is TRBV4-1 and J usage is TRBJ2-7; D possibly corresponds to TRBD2 (7 bases). The CDR3 loop is CASSQKGGSGETFYEQYF. The CDR3, as DNA: TGCGCCAGCAGCCAAAAGGGGGGGAGCGGTGAGACTTTCTACGAGCAGTACTTC.